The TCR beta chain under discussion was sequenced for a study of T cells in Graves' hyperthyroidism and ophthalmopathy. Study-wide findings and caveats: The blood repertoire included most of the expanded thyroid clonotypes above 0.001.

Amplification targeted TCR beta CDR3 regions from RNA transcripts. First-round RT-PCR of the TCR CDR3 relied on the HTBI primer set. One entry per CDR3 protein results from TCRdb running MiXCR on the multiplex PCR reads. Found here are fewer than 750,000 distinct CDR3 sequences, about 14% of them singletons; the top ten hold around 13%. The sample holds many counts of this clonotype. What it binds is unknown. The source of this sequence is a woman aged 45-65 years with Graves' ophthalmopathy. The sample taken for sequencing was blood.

CDR3 bases: TGTGCCAGCAGCTTATGGACAGCCACTGAAGCTTTCTTT. Encoded protein: CASSLWTATEAFF. The chain carries TRBV7-8 and TRBJ1-1; possibly TRBD1 for D (6 bases). The ends were cut back, 2 bases at V and 4 bases at J, with 8 bases in the middle. CDR1 and CDR2 from the germline V gene are SGHVS and FQNEAQ. CDR3 length: 13 amino acids.